Described below is a single T cell receptor (beta chain) sequence and its context. The antigen is not known. The method was immunoSEQ multiplex PCR; TCRdb's version includes in-frame clones alone and lacks a portion of them. The repertoire holds tens of thousands of clones, with about two thirds as singletons. This sample was included in a study of cytotoxic CD8 clonotypes in ibrutinib-treated CLL. About the study: In all, around 10 patients were relapsed/refractory, fewer than 16 were treatment-naive and roughly 18 were IGHV unmutated. Study conclusions and caveats: At baseline, clonality was higher than in age-matched healthy donors and correlated with CD8+ counts.

This sequence was found in a human donor with chronic lymphocytic leukemia. This specimen was PBMCs, taken at disease progression, from a patient treated with ibrutinib.

CDR3 in amino acids: CASSMANGYPSSLFF. CDR3 DNA sequence: TGTGCCAGTAGTATGGCTAATGGATATCCATCAAGCCTGTTTTTT. The J gene is TRBJ1-4, the V gene TRBV19; no clear D. Germline CDR1 is LNHDA and CDR2 is SQIVND (reference sequence). V shed 3 bases and J shed 14 bases, with 22 bases lying between them. The CDR3 spans 15 residues.